The rows below give T cell receptor beta chains drawn from one sample of a study of cytomegalovirus exposure and HLA in healthy donors. Profiled with immunoSEQ multiplex PCR; TCRdb holds only in-frame clones, not every one. The sample lists more than 150,000 clones, about 82% seen once, with approximately 2.1% in the top ten. The sequenced sample consisted of PBMCs. The receptors originated from a woman aged 30 to 39 in good health and CMV-seronegative. CDR3s leave out the opening cysteine and the closing phenylalanine or tryptophan. A D gene is named only where the DNA matches it firmly.

v_call d_call cdr3_length cdr3_aa
TRBV4-3 TRBD1 17 ASSQDFPGTGVKGETQY
TRBV30 TRBD1 12 AWSVQNRGLEQY
TRBV2 . 12 ASTPAGSTDTQY
TRBV10-1 TRBD2 13 ASSVSRGVQETQY
TRBV5-5 . 12 ASSFGQGNQPQH
TRBV5-1 TRBD1 12 ASSTQGAQGEAF
TRBV9 TRBD1 15 ASSVGGWDRGSYEQY
TRBV10-2 . 13 ASSDRTNSGNTIY
TRBV7-3 TRBD2 14 ASSRGGLAGHNEQF
TRBV5-1 TRBD1 13 ASSLGGQARYGYT
TRBV18 TRBD1 15 ASSPDRGQTYNSPLH
TRBV7-7 TRBD2 14 ASSSGTSGVGNEQF
TRBV12-5 TRBD1 15 ASGFLQGANLGYGYT
TRBV5-4 . 12 ASSPGLGTYEQY